These 25 T cell receptor beta chains originate from one sample sequenced in a study of technical replicates of blood from a few donors. Some clones are missing from TCRdb's copy, which holds only in-frame ones; the method was immunoSEQ multiplex PCR. The sample shows tens of thousands of clones, 96% of them seen only once. The sequenced sample was T cells isolated from PBMCs. The receptors here all came from a human donor in good health.

V gene TRBV9 combines with J gene TRBJ2-3; 14 nucleotides agree with TRBD2. V trimming: 5 bases; J trimming: 3 bases; junction bases outside the gene matches: 2. Per germline, CDR1 SGDLS and CDR2 YYNGEE. CDR3 size: 15 residues. The CDR3 loop is CASSGTSGSTDTQYF. CDR3 coding DNA: TGTGCCAGCAGTGGGACTAGCGGGAGTACAGATACGCAGTATTTT.

The chain is built from TRBV10-3 and TRBJ1-1; 12 bases are shared with TRBD1. CDR3 size: 17 residues. Looked up from germline, CDR1 is ENHRY and CDR2 is SYGVKD. Unmatched junction bases numbered 13, after V lost 4 bases and J lost 7 bases. This CDR3 is CAISVSGTGGGGVEAFF. The DNA of the CDR3 is TGTGCCATCAGTGTTTCCGGGACAGGGGGCGGTGGGGTTGAAGCTTTCTTT.

This chain joins TRBV9 and TRBJ1-1, with D tentatively TRBD1 (5 bases). This CDR3 spans 15 amino acids. V lost 0 bases and J lost 1, with 10 bases in between. Germline V lookup: CDR1 SGDLS, CDR2 YYNGEE. The CDR3 protein is CASSVDIRENTEAFF. The CDR3 DNA sequence: TGTGCCAGCAGCGTAGATATCAGGGAGAACACTGAAGCTTTCTTT.

The chain links TRBV6-5 to TRBJ1-1; TRBD1 matches at 8 bases. J was trimmed by 11 bases and V by 5 bases; bases with no gene match: 7. CDR3 size: 12 residues. Per germline, CDR1 MNHEY and CDR2 SVGAGI. CDR3 nucleotide sequence: TGTGCCAGCAGTCCTCGGACAGGGTCGGCTTTCTTT. Translated, it gives CASSPRTGSAFF.

The V gene is TRBV2, the J gene TRBJ1-3; D possibly corresponds to TRBD1 (5 bases). The V and J ends lost 0 bases and 3 bases respectively, with 12 bases between them. The CDR3 totals 16 residues. The V gene's germline CDR1 is SNHLY and CDR2 FYNNEI. The CDR3 protein is CASSEAYGAVGNTIYF. The CDR3 DNA follows: TGTGCCAGCAGTGAAGCATATGGGGCGGTTGGAAACACCATATATTTT.

The CDR3 nucleotides are TGTGCCAGCAGCTATACGGACAGGGGTATGTCCTACGAGCAGTACTTC. This codes for CASSYTDRGMSYEQYF. The chain joins TRBV5-7 to TRBJ2-7, with 9 bases that match TRBD1. TRBV5-7 qualifies as an ORF whose function is uncertain. V gave up 3 bases and J gave up 1 base; unmatched junction bases: 8. The CDR3 sequence is 16 residues long.

The gene calls are TRBV7-9 and TRBJ1-1; the D gene is possibly TRBD1 (6 bases). Trimming stripped 0 bases from V and 6 bases from J, with 11 bases between. The CDR3 runs 14 residues. CDR1 and CDR2 (germline): SEHNR, FQNEAQ (reference sequence). CDR3 nucleotide sequence: TGTGCCAGCAGCTTAGCCCCGGGACAAGCTGAAGCTTTCTTT. Its protein is CASSLAPGQAEAFF.

The sample holds one count of this clone. This rearrangement joins TRBV14 to TRBJ2-7; TRBD2 agrees at 10 bases. The V and J ends lost 0 bases and 4 bases, in that order; junction bases with no gene match: 9. The CDR3 spans 17 residues. Per the germline V gene, CDR1 is SGHDN and CDR2 is FVKESK. CDR3 sequence (DNA): TGTGCCAGCAGCCAAGATCTTGCGAGCGGGAGGGGTTACGAGCAGTACTTC. Translating gives CASSQDLASGRGYEQYF.

The chain couples TRBV6-4 to TRBJ2-7, with 8 nucleotides matching TRBD1. The CDR3 contains 14 residues. CDR1 is MRHNA and CDR2 is SNTAGT in the germline V gene. The V and J ends lost 5 bases and 3 bases, in that order; junction bases with no gene match: 6. CDR3 in DNA: TGTGCCAGCAGTCCGGGGACAGGAGACTACGAGCAGTACTTC. Its translation is CASSPGTGDYEQYF.

J is TRBJ1-1 and V is TRBV10-1; D is perhaps TRBD1 (5 bases). V lost 4 bases to trimming and J lost 5 bases, with 11 bases between them. The CDR3 has 13 amino acids. In germline, CDR1 is WNHNN, CDR2 SYGVQD (reference sequence). CDR3 protein: CASSAGGRTEAFF. The CDR3 DNA sequence: TGCGCCAGCAGTGCCGGGGGGAGAACTGAAGCTTTCTTT.

The chain joins TRBV13 to TRBJ1-4; 7 bases line up with TRBD1. V lost 5 bases and J lost 7; bases outside the gene matches: 7. Germline V lookup: CDR1 PRHDT, CDR2 FYEKMQ (reference sequence). The CDR3 totals 14 residues. The CDR3 loop is CASSGDRAREKLFF. The CDR3 coding sequence is TGTGCCAGCAGCGGAGACAGGGCCCGTGAAAAACTGTTTTTT.

The gene calls are TRBV19 and TRBJ2-7, with TRBD2 matching 9 bases. J was trimmed by 3 bases and V by 1 base; bases with no gene match: 4. Germline assignment: CDR1 LNHDA and CDR2 SQIVND (reference sequence). This CDR3 has 15 residues. For the CDR3, the DNA is TGTGCCAGTAGTATAGGCCTAGCGGGGATCTACGAGCAGTACTTC. Its translation: CASSIGLAGIYEQYF.

The chain recombines TRBV4-2 with TRBJ1-5; D call uncertain. This CDR3 is 15 amino acids long. The V end was cut by 1 base, the J end by 5 bases, with 12 bases between. Per germline, CDR1 LGHNA and CDR2 YNFKEQ. In DNA, the CDR3 is TGTGCCAGCAGCCAAGCGAGTAGCGTATATCAGCCCCAGCATTTT. It is translated as CASSQASSVYQPQHF.

This chain joins TRBV7-8 and TRBJ2-1, with 8 bases fitting TRBD2. Germline V gene sequence: CDR1 SGHVS, CDR2 FQNEAQ. V trimming: 4 bases; J trimming: 4 bases; junction bases outside the gene matches: 6. The length of the CDR3 is 15 residues. CDR3 in amino acids: CASSSTGGIYNEQFF. CDR3 coding DNA: TGTGCCAGCAGCTCCACGGGGGGGATTTACAATGAGCAGTTCTTC.

The chain couples TRBV7-9 to TRBJ2-7; 9 bases are a match to TRBD1. The CDR3 has 13 residues. The germline gives CDR1 SEHNR, CDR2 FQNEAQ (reference sequence). Unmatched junction bases numbered 4, after V lost 5 bases and J lost 5 bases. CDR3 loop: CASSPQGADEQYF. In nucleotides, the CDR3 is TGTGCCAGCAGCCCACAGGGGGCGGACGAGCAGTACTTC.

V is TRBV30 and J is TRBJ1-3; D is uncertain. This CDR3 is 13 amino acids long. Germline CDR1 GTSNPN, CDR2 SVGIG (reference sequence). The V end lost 5 bases, the J end lost 0 bases, and 8 bases lay between the germline ends. The CDR3 sequence is CAWERGSGNTIYF. CDR3 coding DNA: TGTGCCTGGGAACGCGGCTCTGGAAACACCATATATTTT.

This chain links TRBV28 with TRBJ2-6, with 7 nucleotides matching TRBD2. Per the germline V gene, CDR1 is MDHEN and CDR2 is SYDVKM. V lost 3 bases to trimming and J lost 0 bases; unmatched junction nucleotides: 5. This CDR3 is 17 amino acids long. The CDR3 is CASSFGGISSGANVLTF. The CDR3 DNA is TGTGCCAGCAGTTTCGGGGGGATAAGCTCTGGGGCCAACGTCCTGACTTTC. The complete variable domain, with remaining parts taken from reference TRBV28 and TRBJ2-6, reads DVKVTQSSRYLVKRTGEKVFLECVQDMDHENMFWYRQDPGLGLRLIYFSYDVKMKEKGDIPEGYSVSREKKERFSLILESASTNQTSMYLCASSFGGISSGANVLTFGAGSRLTVL.

This chain joins TRBV7-2 and TRBJ2-5; possibly TRBD2 for D (6 bases). The V end was cut by 4 bases, the J end by 2 bases, with 11 bases between. This CDR3 is 14 amino acids long. The V gene's germline CDR1 is SGHTA and CDR2 FQGNSA. The CDR3 here is CASSWDSSQETQYF. The CDR3 nucleotides are TGTGCCAGCAGCTGGGACTCCTCGCAAGAGACCCAGTACTTC.

V is TRBV11-2 and J is TRBJ2-7; TRBD2 aligns across 8 bases. J was trimmed by 5 bases and V by 4 bases; bases with no gene match: 10. This CDR3 has 15 amino acids. Germline V gene data show CDR1 as SGHAT and CDR2 as FQNNGV. The CDR3 region is CASSSIAGRINEQYF. The CDR3 DNA reads TGTGCCAGCAGCTCAATAGCGGGAAGAATCAACGAGCAGTACTTC.

The V gene is TRBV4-1, the J gene TRBJ2-7; no clear D gene. V lost 5 bases and J 0 bases, leaving 11 bases between the germline ends. The CDR3 has 14 residues. Germline CDR1 is MGHRA and CDR2 is YSYEKL. The CDR3 sequence is CASSYRTVSYEQYF. The CDR3 DNA reads as TGCGCCAGCAGCTATCGTACGGTCTCCTACGAGCAGTACTTC.

V gene TRBV7-3 combines with J gene TRBJ2-7, with TRBD2 identical over 9 bases. Looked up from germline, CDR1 is SGHTA and CDR2 is FQGTGA. The CDR3 spans 15 residues. Trimming removed 0 bases from V and 6 bases from J; junction bases left unmatched: 6. The DNA for the CDR3 is TGTGCCAGCAGCTTAACTAGCGGGGGATCTTCCGAGCAGTACTTC. The encoded protein is CASSLTSGGSSEQYF. Full variable domain (rest looked up from reference TRBV7-3 and TRBJ2-7): GAGVSQTPSNKVTEKGKYVELRCDPISGHTALYWYRQSLGQGPEFLIYFQGTGAADDSGLPNDRFFAVRPEGSVSTLKIQRTERGDSAVYLCASSLTSGGSSEQYFGPGTRLTVT.

The chain links TRBV10-3 to TRBJ2-7; 7 bases align to TRBD1. V lost 10 bases and J lost 2; bases outside the gene matches: 5. Germline V gives CDR1 ENHRY, CDR2 SYGVKD. The CDR3 length is 12 residues. The CDR3 sequence is CATNGQAYEQYF. CDR3 DNA sequence: TGTGCCACAAATGGACAGGCCTACGAGCAGTACTTC.

In its sample, this clone was seen a few times. The chain has TRBV19 and TRBJ1-1, with TRBD1 matching 7 bases. CDR1 LNHDA and CDR2 SQIVND come from the germline V gene (reference sequence). Unmatched junction bases numbered 5, after V lost 4 bases and J lost 0 bases. This CDR3 has 15 amino acids. The CDR3 nucleotides read TGTGCCAGTAGTAACGGACAGGTAATGAACACTGAAGCTTTCTTT. Amino acids: CASSNGQVMNTEAFF.

This chain uses TRBV5-4 with TRBJ1-4; perhaps TRBD1 as D (6 bases). V lost 2 bases and J 5 bases, leaving 13 bases between the germline ends. The CDR3 has 15 amino acids. Germline lookup yields CDR1 SGHNT and CDR2 YYREEE (reference sequence). The CDR3 here is CASSLLSQGNEKLFF. The CDR3 coding sequence is TGTGCCAGCAGCTTATTGTCACAGGGCAATGAAAAACTGTTTTTT.

The chain is built from TRBV29-1 and TRBJ1-1; no definite D call. There are 8 residues in the CDR3. Germline CDR1 and CDR2: SQVTM and ANQGSEA. V was cut by 4 bases and J by 10 bases, with 4 bases left in between. The CDR3 here is CSVGGAFF. In DNA, the CDR3 is TGCAGCGTTGGAGGAGCTTTCTTT.